The sequence of this TCR beta chain was determined in a study of response to subunit inactivated influenza vaccine. MiXCR, applied by TCRdb to the RT-PCR reads, yields one record per CDR3 protein. The top ten clones hold about a tenth of a sample with more than 600,000 distinct CDR3 sequences, approximately 17% of them seen once. Whole-study findings and limits: Authors suggested that a seasonal influenza vaccination recruits few new T cells each time.

Remarks on this clonotype: Its antigen is unidentified.

Sequenced here: PBMCs from blood, sampled about 5 days after vaccination. This clonotype originated in a man in his forties or fifties who received an inactivated influenza vaccine.

CDR3 amino acids: CSALGGAGVHNEQFF. The CDR3 DNA is TGCAGTGCTCTAGGGGGCGCGGGAGTCCACAATGAGCAGTTCTTC. The chain employs TRBV20-1 and TRBJ2-1; TRBD1 or TRBD2 may be the D gene (7 bases each). The CDR3 is 15 residues long. The V end lost 5 bases, the J end lost 5 bases, and 19 bases lay between the germline ends. Germline V CDR1 and CDR2: DFQATT, SNEGSKA (reference sequence).